These 6 T cell receptor beta chains came from one sample sequenced in a study of T-cell memory formation after mild COVID-19. MiXCR, run by TCRdb on the 5' RACE reads, gives a single entry per CDR3 protein. The top ten hold about an eighth of the sample, which has over 400,000 distinct CDR3 sequences, 23% seen once. Sequenced: PBMCs or a T cell subset sorted from them (not recorded which). The receptor source for this set is an adult woman who had mild COVID-19 (a few samples of this study predate the infection). Cell type and time point are not known.

The rearrangement links TRBV11-2 to TRBJ2-3, with a tentative D call TRBD2 (7 bases). CDR1 is SGHAT and CDR2 is FQNNGV in the germline V gene. V was trimmed by 3 bases and J by 6 bases, leaving 19 bases between them. The CDR3 contains 16 residues. CDR3 region: CASSLRGGLSADTQYF. The DNA of the CDR3 is TGTGCCAGCAGCTTGAGGGGGGGACTCTCAGCCGATACGCAGTATTTT.

This clonotype appeared a few times. The rearrangement links TRBV7-8 to TRBJ1-5; D is possibly TRBD1 (5 bases). The germline CDR1 and CDR2 sequences are SGHVS and FQNEAQ. V was trimmed by 0 bases and J by 2 bases, leaving 8 bases between them. The length of the CDR3 is 15 residues. CDR3 loop: CASSLAGERNQPQHF. CDR3 nucleotide sequence: TGTGCCAGCAGCTTAGCAGGGGAGCGCAATCAGCCCCAGCATTTT.

The V and J genes are TRBV6-6 and TRBJ1-5, with unresolved D. V gave up 8 bases and J gave up 0 bases, with 11 bases separating them. Germline loops: CDR1 MNHNY, CDR2 SVGAGI (reference sequence). The CDR3 spans 14 residues. The DNA of the CDR3 is TGTGCCAGCGGACCGCTTATTAGCAATCAGCCCCAGCATTTT. Translating it yields CASGPLISNQPQHF.

In its sample, this clonotype was seen a few times. This chain links TRBV12-3 or TRBV12-4 with TRBJ2-1; D possibly uses TRBD1 or TRBD2 (5 bases each). The CDR3 covers 15 residues. V shed 3 bases and J shed 2 bases, with 11 bases lying between them. The CDR3 loop reads CASSLAGTPYNEQFF. The DNA of the CDR3 is TGTGCCAGCAGTTTGGCAGGGACCCCCTACAATGAGCAGTTCTTC.

This clonotype has a handful of counts. The genes are TRBV12-3 or TRBV12-4 and TRBJ2-1; 7 bases agree with TRBD1. CDR3 length: 15 residues. The trim removed 6 bases at V and 9 bases at J, leaving 14 bases unmatched. The CDR3 coding sequence is TGTGCCAGCAGGTCCGGGACAGTTAATCGAGTTGAGCAGTTCTTC. This sequence encodes CASRSGTVNRVEQFF.

This clonotype was observed a few times. CDR3 sequence: CASSPPTHTQYF. The CDR3 region has the DNA TGTGCCAGCAGCCCCCCCACCCATACGCAGTATTTT. The chain carries TRBV27 and TRBJ2-3; D gene ambiguous. Deletions cut 6 bases from V and 7 bases from J, with 11 bases between. The CDR3 spans 12 residues. The germline gives CDR1 MNHEY, CDR2 SMNVEV (reference sequence).